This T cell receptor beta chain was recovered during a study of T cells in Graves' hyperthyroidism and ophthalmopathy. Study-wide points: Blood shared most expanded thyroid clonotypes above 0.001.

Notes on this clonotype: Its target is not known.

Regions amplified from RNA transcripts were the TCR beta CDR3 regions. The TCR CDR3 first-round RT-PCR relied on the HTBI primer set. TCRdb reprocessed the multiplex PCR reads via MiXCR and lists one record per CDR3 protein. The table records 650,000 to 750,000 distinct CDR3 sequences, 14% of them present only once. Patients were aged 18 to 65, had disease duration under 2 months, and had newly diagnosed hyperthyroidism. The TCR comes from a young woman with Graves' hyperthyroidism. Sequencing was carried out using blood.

The CDR3, as DNA: TGTGCCAGCAGGCCCCCACAGGGGGCTCATCAGCCCCAGCATTTT. This codes for CASRPPQGAHQPQHF. The J gene is TRBJ1-5, the V gene TRBV6-1; 9 bases line up with TRBD1. CDR1 is MNHNS, CDR2 SASEGT, per germline. J lost 5 bases, V lost 6 bases, and 8 bases had no gene match. This CDR3 region has 15 residues.